This record concerns one T cell receptor (beta chain) sequence. The antigen it recognizes is unknown. A junction boundary mismatches the germline segment, possibly from a read error. These data belong to a study of molecular identifiers for immune sequencing clone quantification (dated by TCRdb to 2017 to 2018). A note on the overall study: For a replicate experiment, RNA from approximately 20,000 or 100,000 naive CD8 T cells was divided into five aliquots, and four of the five aliquots were sequenced. This methods study used CD8 T cells to benchmark TCR RNA copy counting and molecular-identifier clustering-based TCR repertoire sequencing (MIDCIRS). Study-wide findings and limitations: Modeling indicated approximately 3.1 TCR RNA copies recovered per cell, compared with about 9.4 by digital PCR, which implies a capture efficiency of approximately 30%. A single cell's worth of spiked-in Jurkat TCR RNA was reported detectable even among about a million naive CD8 T cells. Clones above 20 RNA copies held over 97% of molecules in CMV-specific effector cells but under 1% in naive cells. Spiked-in Jurkat TCR RNA (about ten copies' worth), which is not part of the donor repertoire, was contained in the naive libraries. When barcode sub-clustering was left out, chimeric consensus sequences inflated TCR diversity, with chimeras reaching as high as 47%. The sizes of highly expanded clones could end up underestimated when identical TCR molecules share a barcode.

Library generation was performed with PCR. The reads were generated on an Illumina HiSeq 4000. Bulk TCR libraries were generated as previously described, with the TCR primers listed in Table S5 used. Total RNA was purified with the Qiagen AllPrep DNA/RNA kit. Reads from multiple sequencing runs of the same library were pooled before analysis. The original pipeline was this. Reads were retained only if an exact TCR constant sequence was present, and the retained reads were trimmed to 150 nt and grouped according to their 12-nt molecular barcodes. Reads inside each barcode group were sub-clustered using a 15% Levenshtein threshold, and a quality-weighted consensus sequence was constructed for each RNA molecule. Non-functional sequences were filtered out, along with any lower-count sequence sitting one edit away from another sequence. Based on fitting two negative binomial distributions, any barcode sub-cluster with under 20% of the maximum read count was discarded. TCRdb reworked the public reads: Q25 trimming with fastp, MiXCR clone assembly, productive beta chains retained. Merged by CDR3 protein, the rows form single entries marked with the most common genes and DNA. For this entry, the V and J calls and clone size follow TCRdb and not the study's own pipeline. The sample data list 90,000 or so distinct CDR3 sequences, and around a fifth of these were observed just once. The ten largest clones take up around 1% of the sample.

Libraries of naive CD8 T cells were generated from roughly 20,000 to 1,000,000 sorted cells, with 10%, 30% or 50% of the purified RNA used. Naive CD8 T cells, defined as CD8+CD4-CCR7+CD45RA+, were FACS-sorted into RLT Plus buffer on a BD FACSAria II. Around 10 TCR copies' worth of Jurkat RNA were spiked into about 20,000-1,100,000 naive CD8 T cell samples to test detection sensitivity. Enrichment of CD8 T cells was performed with RosetteSep CD8+ T Cell Enrichment Cocktail and Ficoll-Paque, after which ACK red cell lysis was carried out. The CDR3 measures 12 amino acids from cysteine to phenylalanine. The kept DNA is CDR3 alone, 36 bases in frame from the first base. Based on the germline V gene, the CDR1 and CDR2 sequences are MNHNS and SASEGT.

The origin of this receptor is a human donor in good health. Some libraries in this study had Jurkat cell RNA spiked in. In this chain, TRBV6-1 is recombined with TRBJ2-7; a tentative D call is TRBD1 (6 bases match). The sequenced material came from naive CD8+ T cells from blood, with Jurkat cell RNA spiked in. The cell subset or site label for this specimen denotes: FACS-sorted CD8+CD4-CCR7+CD45RA+ naive T cells. The DNA is as follows: TGTGCCAGCAGTGTAGGCGGTAGTCAGGGGACCTTC. Protein translation: CASSVGGSQGTF.